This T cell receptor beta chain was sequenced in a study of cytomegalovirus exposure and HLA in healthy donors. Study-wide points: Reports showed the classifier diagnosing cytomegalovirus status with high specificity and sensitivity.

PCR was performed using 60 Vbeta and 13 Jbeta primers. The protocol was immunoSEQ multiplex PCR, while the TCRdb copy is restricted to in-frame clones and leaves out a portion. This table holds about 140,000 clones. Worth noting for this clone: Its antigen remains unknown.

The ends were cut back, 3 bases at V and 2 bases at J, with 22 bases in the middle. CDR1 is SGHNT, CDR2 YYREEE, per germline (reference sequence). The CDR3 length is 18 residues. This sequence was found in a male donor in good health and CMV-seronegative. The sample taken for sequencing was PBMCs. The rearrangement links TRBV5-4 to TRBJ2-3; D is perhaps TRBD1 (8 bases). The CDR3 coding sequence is TGTGCCAGCAGCTCTAGACACAGGGGGGGACTCGTCACAGATACGCAGTATTTT. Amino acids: CASSSRHRGGLVTDTQYF.